This T cell receptor beta chain appears in the sequencing data of a study of response to subunit inactivated influenza vaccine. General study findings and limits: Few new T cells, the authors suggested, are recruited by each seasonal influenza vaccination.

As concerns this clonotype: The antigen is undetermined.

The CDR3 covers 14 residues. Germline V gene sequence: CDR1 SGHRS, CDR2 YFSETQ. The ends were cut back, 6 bases at V and 0 bases at J, with 10 bases in the middle. TCRdb passed the RT-PCR reads through MiXCR, listing each CDR3 protein once. The data contain 500,000 to 550,000 distinct CDR3 sequences, 6.5% to 8% of them seen just once; the ten biggest clones take up over 10%. The specimen was PBMCs from blood, collected around 25 months after vaccination. This chain uses TRBV5-1 with TRBJ1-3; D gene unclear. The receptor was derived from a man in his fifties or sixties who received an inactivated influenza vaccine. DNA of the CDR3: TGCGCCAGCACCTCGGGAGTCTCTGGAAACACCATATATTTT. This translates into CASTSGVSGNTIYF.